This entry concerns a single T cell receptor beta chain. The sample belongs to a study of blood T cell repertoires in COVID-19. About the study: Sites across the United States, Italy and Spain contributed samples from acute and convalescent COVID-19. Sample material is recorded as cDNA or gDNA derived from T cells, B-cell-depleted T cells, or PBMCs.

Seattle patient enrollment occurred during active infection, with longitudinal follow-up thereafter. Study processing details: Cell counts per sample came from amplifying reference gene primers. Clones were sequenced by immunoSEQ multiplex PCR, and TCRdb holds only the in-frame ones, with some missing. That table furnishes V, J and clone size, whereas the DNA furnished D and trimming. In the table there are 250,000 or so clones, around 90% of which are singletons. This CDR3 is built from 16 residues. V lost 4 bases and J lost 4; bases outside the gene matches: 6. Germline CDR1 reads SGHRS; CDR2 reads YFSETQ.

This receptor was taken from a man in his thirties or forties with COVID-19, enrolled during active disease. The chain links TRBV5-1 to TRBJ2-1, with 12 nucleotides matching TRBD2. Sequencing was done on a sample of peripheral blood. CDR3 residues: CASSASSGGAYNEQFF. DNA for the CDR3: TGCGCCAGCAGCGCCTCTAGCGGGGGGGCTTACAATGAGCAGTTCTTC.